This T cell receptor beta chain was recovered during a study of monozygotic twins with inflammatory bowel disease. With no T cell sorting beforehand, total RNA was isolated from whole blood. Each sample had eight separate cDNA synthesis reactions. UMIs containing a 6-nucleotide sample barcode were added via template switching. Two nested PCRs, run for approximately 16 and 9 cycles, were applied to TCRalpha and TCRbeta cDNA. Following a re-call of the 5' RACE reads, TCRdb has one entry per CDR3 protein and lacks DNA. Here the sample table reports about 140,000 distinct CDR3 sequences. CDR1 is SGHTA, CDR2 FQGNSA, per germline. CDR3 length: 14 amino acids.

Sample: blood. This receptor was taken from a human donor with ulcerative colitis or Crohn's disease, or a healthy co-twin of an affected twin (not recorded which). The chain uses TRBV7-2 and TRBJ1-5; without DNA, the TCRdb call of TRBD1 cannot be checked. CDR3 protein: CASSSRDRVQPQHF.